This T cell receptor (beta chain) derives from a study of response to subunit inactivated influenza vaccine (dated by TCRdb to 2017 to 2018). In the study overall: The study used deep quantitative T cell receptor repertoire profiling to track responses to a trivalent subunit inactivated influenza vaccine. Overall results and qualifications from the work: According to the authors, only a limited number of new T cells may be recruited by each seasonal influenza vaccination.

A remark on this clonotype: There is no known antigen for this receptor. Base qualities were left out, and no much larger clone turns up one base away.

Relative to germline, V is 3 bases shorter and J is 1 base shorter, with 9 bases between their ends. From cysteine to phenylalanine, the CDR3 is 14 amino acids long. The retained sequence is limited to the CDR3, 42 bases, with the frame set at the first base. The receptor library was made with RT-PCR. The instrument was an Illumina HiSeq 2500. TCRdb redid the processing of the public reads, applying fastp at Q25 and MiXCR, and retained in-frame beta chains. Entries are consolidated by CDR3 protein sequence, retaining the most common genes and DNA. This sample holds approximately 520,000 distinct CDR3 sequences; 15% to 20% were observed only once. The top ten constitute approximately 3% of the sample.

This clonotype originated in a man in his fifties or sixties who received an inactivated influenza vaccine. Donor details come from another sample of the same person, matched by shared clones. The chain links TRBV12-3 or TRBV12-4 with TRBJ2-5; the D gene identity is not certain. The sample was CD4+ T cells sorted from PBMCs, taken less than 30 months after vaccination. The DNA reads as follows: TGTGCCAGCAGTTTGTGGCAAACCCAAGAGACCCAGTACTTC. Translated, it reads CASSLWQTQETQYF.